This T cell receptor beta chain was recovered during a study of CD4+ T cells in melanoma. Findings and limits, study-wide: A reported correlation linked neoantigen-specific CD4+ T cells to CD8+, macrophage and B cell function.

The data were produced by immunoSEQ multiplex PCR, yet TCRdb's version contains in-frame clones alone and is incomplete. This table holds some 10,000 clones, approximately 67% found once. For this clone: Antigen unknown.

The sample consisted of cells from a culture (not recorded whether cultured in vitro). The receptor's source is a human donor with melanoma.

In DNA form, the CDR3 reads TGCAGCGCAGGGGGGCTAGGGCAGCCCCAGCATTTT. It specifies CSAGGLGQPQHF. V and J are TRBV29-1 and TRBJ1-5; 7 positions agree with TRBD1. CDR3 length equals 12 residues. Germline CDR1 reads SQVTM; CDR2 reads ANQGSEA. V shed 7 bases, J shed 7 bases, and the junction held 7 bases outside the gene matches.